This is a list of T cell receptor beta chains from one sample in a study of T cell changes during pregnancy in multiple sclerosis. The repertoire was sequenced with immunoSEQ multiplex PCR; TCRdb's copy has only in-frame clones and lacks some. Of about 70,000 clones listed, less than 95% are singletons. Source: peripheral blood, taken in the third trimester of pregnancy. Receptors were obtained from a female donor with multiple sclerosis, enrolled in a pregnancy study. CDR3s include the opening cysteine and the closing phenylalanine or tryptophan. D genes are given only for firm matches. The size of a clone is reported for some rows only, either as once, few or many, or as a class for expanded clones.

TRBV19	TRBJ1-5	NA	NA	TGTGCCAGTAGTATAGACGCGACAAGTAATCAGCCCCAGCATTTT	CASSIDATSNQPQHF
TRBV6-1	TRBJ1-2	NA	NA	TGTGCCAGCAGTGAACGTTTGACAGGCCCCTATGGCTACACCTTC	CASSERLTGPYGYTF
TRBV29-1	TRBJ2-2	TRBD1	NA	TGCAGCGGGCTCCGGGACAGGGGATCCCGGGAGCTGTTTTTT	CSGLRDRGSRELFF
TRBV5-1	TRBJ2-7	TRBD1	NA	TGCGCCAGCAGGACCGGGACAGGGGATCACGAGCAGTACTTC	CASRTGTGDHEQYF
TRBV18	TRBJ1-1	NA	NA	TGTGCCAGCTCACCATTCGACAGGAACACTGAAGCTTTCTTT	CASSPFDRNTEAFF
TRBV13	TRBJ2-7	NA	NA	TGTGCCACGACGGGGATGGGAAGGAACTACGAGCAGTACTTC	CATTGMGRNYEQYF
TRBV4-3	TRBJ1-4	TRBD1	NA	TGCGCCAGCAGCCAAGTGACAGGGGCGCCAGTCGAAAAACTGTTTTTT	CASSQVTGAPVEKLFF
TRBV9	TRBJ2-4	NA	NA	TGTGCCAGCAGCGTAGGGGTAGCAAACATTCAGTACTTC	CASSVGVANIQYF
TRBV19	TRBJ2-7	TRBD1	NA	TGTGCCAGTAGTATAGTGACAGGGCTCGGGGAGCAGTACTTC	CASSIVTGLGEQYF
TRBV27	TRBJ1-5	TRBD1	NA	TGTGCCAGCAGAACGGGACAGACTAGCAATCAGCCCCAGCATTTT	CASRTGQTSNQPQHF
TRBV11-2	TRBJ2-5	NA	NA	TGTGCCAGCAGCTTAGGGGCTAGCCCCCAAGAGACCCAGTACTTC	CASSLGASPQETQYF
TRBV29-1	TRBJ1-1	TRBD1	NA	TGCAGCGGACAGGGGGCCAACACTGAAGCTTTCTTT	CSGQGANTEAFF
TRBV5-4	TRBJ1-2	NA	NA	TGTGCCAGCACCGCCCTCCTGGGGGGATATGGCTACACCTTC	CASTALLGGYGYTF
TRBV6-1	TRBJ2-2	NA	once	TGTGCCAGCAGTGAACGGCCAGGCGAGACCGGGGAGCTGTTTTTT	CASSERPGETGELFF
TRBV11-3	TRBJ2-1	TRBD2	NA	TGTGCCAGCAGCTTAGGCCTAGCGGGATATGAGCAGTTCTTC	CASSLGLAGYEQFF
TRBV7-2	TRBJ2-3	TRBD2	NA	TGTGCCAGCAGCCTGGGGGGGTTCACAGATACGCAGTATTTT	CASSLGGFTDTQYF
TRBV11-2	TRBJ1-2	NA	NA	TGTGCCAGCAGCTTAGAGGAGTACCTCGGCTACACCTTC	CASSLEEYLGYTF
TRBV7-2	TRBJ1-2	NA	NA	TGTGCCAGCAGCTTAATACAGGCTAACTATGGCTACACCTTC	CASSLIQANYGYTF
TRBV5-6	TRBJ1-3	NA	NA	TGTGCCAGCAGCCTGGGGGGGGGCTCTGGAAACACCATATATTTT	CASSLGGGSGNTIYF
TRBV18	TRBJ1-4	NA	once	TGTGCCAGCTCTCCCGGTTTTAATGAAAAACTGTTTTTT	CASSPGFNEKLFF
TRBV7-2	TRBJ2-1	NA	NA	TGTGCCAGCAGCCCAAGGGGGGGCTCGGCCAATGAGCAGTTCTTC	CASSPRGGSANEQFF
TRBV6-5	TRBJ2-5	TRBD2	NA	TGTGCCAGCAGGCCAAGTGTGCCGGGGGGAGAGACCCAGTACTTC	CASRPSVPGGETQYF
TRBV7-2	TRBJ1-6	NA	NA	TGTGCCAGCAGCTTAGAAGGGGGGGCTTGGTCACCCCTCCACTTT	CASSLEGGAWSPLHF
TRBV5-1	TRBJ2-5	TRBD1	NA	TGCGCCAGCAGCTTGTGGGGGACAGGGGTTCAAGAGACCCAGTACTTC	CASSLWGTGVQETQYF
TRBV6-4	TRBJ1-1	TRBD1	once	TGTGCCAGCAGTGACTCGACAGGGGGCGCGATTAGATATACTGAAGCTTTCTTT	CASSDSTGGAIRYTEAFF
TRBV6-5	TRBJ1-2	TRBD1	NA	TGTGCCAGCAGTTACAGGGGGCGCTATGGCTACACCTTC	CASSYRGRYGYTF
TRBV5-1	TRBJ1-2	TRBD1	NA	TGCGCCAGCAGCGATGTCCCTCAGGGGGCAGGGAGTAGCTATGGCTACACCTTC	CASSDVPQGAGSSYGYTF
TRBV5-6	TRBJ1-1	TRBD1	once	TGTGCCAGCAGCTACACAGGGGATACTGAAGCTTTCTTT	CASSYTGDTEAFF
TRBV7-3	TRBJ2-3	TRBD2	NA	TGTGCCAGCCAGCGGGGGCCCTCAGATACGCAGTATTTT	CASQRGPSDTQYF
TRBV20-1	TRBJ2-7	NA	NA	TGCAGTGCTAGATCCAGCGGCGAGCAGTACTTC	CSARSSGEQYF
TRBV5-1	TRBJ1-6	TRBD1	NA	TGCGCCAGCAGCTTGGAGGGGACAGGAATTAATTCACCCCTCCACTTT	CASSLEGTGINSPLHF
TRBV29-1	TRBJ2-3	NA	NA	TGCAGCGGCCGTCAGAACACAGATACGCAGTATTTT	CSGRQNTDTQYF
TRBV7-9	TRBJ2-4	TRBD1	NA	TGTGCCAGCAGCTTGGGGACAGGGGTTTTAAAAAACATTCAGTACTTC	CASSLGTGVLKNIQYF
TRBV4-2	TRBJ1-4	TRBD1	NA	TGTGCCAGCACCATGGACAGGGCTTATGAAAAACTGTTTTTT	CASTMDRAYEKLFF
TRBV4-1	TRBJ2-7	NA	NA	TGCGCCAGCAGCCACGGCCGGGGGCAGTACTTC	CASSHGRGQYF
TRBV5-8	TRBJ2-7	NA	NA	TGTGCCAGCAGCTTTTCTTGGGGGCTCGGTTCCTACGAGCAGTACTTC	CASSFSWGLGSYEQYF
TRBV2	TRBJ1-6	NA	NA	TGTGCCAGCAGTGAAGGCCAAGGCGGCTGGGCACCCCTCCACTTT	CASSEGQGGWAPLHF
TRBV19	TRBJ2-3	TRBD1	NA	TGTGCCAGTAGGAACAGGGGGCGCACAGATACGCAGTATTTT	CASRNRGRTDTQYF
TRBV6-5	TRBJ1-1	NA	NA	TGTGCCAGCAGCTCCTCGGGGGGATCGAGCACTGAAGCTTTCTTT	CASSSSGGSSTEAFF
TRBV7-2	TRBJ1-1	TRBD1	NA	TGTGCCAGCAGCTACAGACAGGGGAGGTTCGCTGAAGCTTTCTTT	CASSYRQGRFAEAFF
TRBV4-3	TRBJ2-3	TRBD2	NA	TGCGCCAGCAGCCCTAGCGGGACTAGCACAGATACGCAGTATTTT	CASSPSGTSTDTQYF